This T cell receptor (beta chain) was recovered during a study of cytomegalovirus exposure and HLA in healthy donors. Whole-study findings and limits: TCR beta chains numbering more than 150 were designated cytomegalovirus-associated.

Profiling relied on immunoSEQ multiplex PCR, and the TCRdb table lists in-frame clones only, not all of them. Of over 85,000 clones listed, approximately 93% are singletons. Worth noting for this clone: What it binds is not known.

The V and J ends lost 3 bases and 1 base respectively, with 6 bases between them. Looked up from germline, CDR1 is LNHDA and CDR2 is SQIVND (reference sequence). The CDR3 runs to 13 residues. The sample taken for sequencing was PBMCs. The rearrangement links TRBV19 to TRBJ1-1; D not certain. The receptor was isolated from a woman between 25 and 40 years old in good health and CMV-seropositive. CDR3 nucleotides: TGTGCCAGTAGTATCGGCGGGAACACTGAAGCTTTCTTT. Its protein product is CASSIGGNTEAFF.